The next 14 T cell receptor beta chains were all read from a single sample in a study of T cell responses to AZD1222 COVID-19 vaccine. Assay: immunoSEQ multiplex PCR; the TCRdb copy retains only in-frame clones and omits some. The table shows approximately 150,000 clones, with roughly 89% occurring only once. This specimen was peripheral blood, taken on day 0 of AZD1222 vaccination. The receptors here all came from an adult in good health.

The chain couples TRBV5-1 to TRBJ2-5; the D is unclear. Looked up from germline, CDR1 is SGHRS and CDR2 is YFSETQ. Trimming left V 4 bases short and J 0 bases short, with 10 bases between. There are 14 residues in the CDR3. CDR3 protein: CASSRARNQETQYF. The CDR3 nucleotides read TGCGCCAGCAGCCGGGCCAGGAACCAAGAGACCCAGTACTTC.

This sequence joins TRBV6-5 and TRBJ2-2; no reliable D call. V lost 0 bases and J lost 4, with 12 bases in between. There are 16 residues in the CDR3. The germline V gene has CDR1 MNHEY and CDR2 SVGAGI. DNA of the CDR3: TGTGCCAGCAGTTACTCGAGAGTAACGATCACCGGGGAGCTGTTTTTT. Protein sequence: CASSYSRVTITGELFF.

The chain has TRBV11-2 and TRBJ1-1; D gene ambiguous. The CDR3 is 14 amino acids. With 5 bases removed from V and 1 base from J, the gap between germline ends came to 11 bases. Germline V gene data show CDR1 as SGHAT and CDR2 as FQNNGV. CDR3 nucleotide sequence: TGTGCCAGCAGCCCATCATACGGGAACACTGAAGCTTTCTTT. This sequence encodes CASSPSYGNTEAFF.

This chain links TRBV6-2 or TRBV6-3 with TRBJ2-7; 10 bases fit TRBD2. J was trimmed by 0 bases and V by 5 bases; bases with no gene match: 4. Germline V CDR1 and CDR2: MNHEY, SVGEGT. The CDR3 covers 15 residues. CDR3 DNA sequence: TGTGCCAGCAGTCGACTAGCGGGCGTCTCCTACGAGCAGTACTTC. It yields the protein CASSRLAGVSYEQYF.

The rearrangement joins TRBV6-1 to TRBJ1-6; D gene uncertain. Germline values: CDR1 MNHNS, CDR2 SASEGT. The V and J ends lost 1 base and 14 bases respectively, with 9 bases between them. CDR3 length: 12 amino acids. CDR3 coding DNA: TGTGCCAGCAGTGAAGGTGGTGGAACCCTCCACTTT. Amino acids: CASSEGGGTLHF.

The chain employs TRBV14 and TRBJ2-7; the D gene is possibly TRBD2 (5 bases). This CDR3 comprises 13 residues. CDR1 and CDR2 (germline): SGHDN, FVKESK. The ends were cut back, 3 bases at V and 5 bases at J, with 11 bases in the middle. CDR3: CASSQISSNEQYF. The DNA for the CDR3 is TGTGCCAGCAGCCAGATATCTAGCAACGAGCAGTACTTC.

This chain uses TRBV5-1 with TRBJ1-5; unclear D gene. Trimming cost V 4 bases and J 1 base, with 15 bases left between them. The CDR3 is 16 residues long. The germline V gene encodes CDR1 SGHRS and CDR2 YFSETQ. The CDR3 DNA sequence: TGCGCCAGCAGCCCTGGTGTTGGGGAGAGCAATCAGCCCCAGCATTTT. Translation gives CASSPGVGESNQPQHF.

This chain's CDR3 is CASSLQGSYNEQFF. CDR3 coding DNA: TGTGCCAGCAGCTTACAAGGCTCCTACAATGAGCAGTTCTTC. The J gene is TRBJ2-1, the V gene TRBV13; D unresolved. This CDR3 contains 14 residues. V shed 2 bases and J shed 0 bases, with 5 bases lying between them. Germline V gene lookup returns CDR1 PRHDT and CDR2 FYEKMQ (reference sequence).

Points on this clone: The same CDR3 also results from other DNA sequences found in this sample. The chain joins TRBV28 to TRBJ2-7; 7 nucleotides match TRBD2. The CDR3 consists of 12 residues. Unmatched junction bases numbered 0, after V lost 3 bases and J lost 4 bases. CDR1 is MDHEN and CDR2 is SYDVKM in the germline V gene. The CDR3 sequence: CASSLRGYEQYF. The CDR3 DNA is TGTGCCAGCAGTTTGCGGGGGTACGAGCAGTACTTC.

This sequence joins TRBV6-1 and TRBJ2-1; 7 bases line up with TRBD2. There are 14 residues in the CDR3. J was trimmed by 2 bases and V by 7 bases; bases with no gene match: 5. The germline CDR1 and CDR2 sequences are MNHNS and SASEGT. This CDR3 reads CASTRGVAYNEQFF. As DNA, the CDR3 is TGTGCCAGCACCCGGGGGGTAGCCTACAATGAGCAGTTCTTC.

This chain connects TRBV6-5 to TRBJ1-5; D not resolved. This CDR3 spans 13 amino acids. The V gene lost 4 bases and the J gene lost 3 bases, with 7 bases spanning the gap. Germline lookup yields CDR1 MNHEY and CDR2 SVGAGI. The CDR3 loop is CASSSGYNQPQHF. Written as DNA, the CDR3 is TGTGCCAGCAGTTCGGGTTACAATCAGCCCCAGCATTTT.

Here the CDR3 DNA reads TGTGCCAGCAGCCAAGAACGGTTGAATGAAAAACTGTTTTTT. Translating gives CASSQERLNEKLFF. The chain has TRBV3-1 (or the pseudogene TRBV3-2) and TRBJ1-4; D gene uncertain. Per the germline V gene, CDR1 is LGHDT and CDR2 is YNNKEL (reference sequence). The CDR3 is made up of 14 amino acids. The V gene lost 0 bases and the J gene lost 5 bases, with 7 bases spanning the gap.

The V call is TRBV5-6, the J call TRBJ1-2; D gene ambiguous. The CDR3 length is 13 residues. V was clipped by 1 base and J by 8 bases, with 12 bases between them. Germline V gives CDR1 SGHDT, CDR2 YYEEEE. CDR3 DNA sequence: TGTGCCAGCAGCTTGAAATTCCGGGAAGGCTACACCTTC. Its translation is CASSLKFREGYTF.

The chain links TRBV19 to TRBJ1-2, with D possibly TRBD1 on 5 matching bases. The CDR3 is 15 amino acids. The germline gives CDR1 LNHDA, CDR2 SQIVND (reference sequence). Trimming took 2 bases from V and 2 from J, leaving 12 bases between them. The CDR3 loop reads CASSIWGSANYGYTF. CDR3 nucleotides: TGTGCCAGTAGTATATGGGGGAGCGCCAACTATGGCTACACCTTC. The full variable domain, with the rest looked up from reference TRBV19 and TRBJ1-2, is DGGITQSPKYLFRKEGQNVTLSCEQNLNHDAMYWYRQDPGQGLRLIYYSQIVNDFQKGDIAEGYSVSREKKESFPLTVTSAQKNPTAFYLCASSIWGSANYGYTFGSGTRLTVV.